This T cell receptor beta chain was recorded in a study of blood T cells in healthy people across ages. Points from the study as a whole: Diversity figures derived from one million T cells were judged to underestimate the true value.

After removal of 2 bases from V and 5 bases from J, the junction contained 2 bases not matched to a gene. From germline, CDR1 is MNHEY and CDR2 SVGEGT. The CDR3 has 13 residues. Worth noting for this clonotype: Its cognate antigen is unknown.

Next came a second PCR, run for about 7 to 12 cycles, which used a sample-barcoded 5' primer along with a J-beta primer mix. TCRdb reprocessed the 5' RACE reads via MiXCR and lists one record per CDR3 protein. The sample includes some 1,800,000 distinct CDR3 sequences, more than 35% of them seen just once. This sequence joins TRBV6-2 or TRBV6-3 and TRBJ1-1, with 7 bases fitting TRBD1. The clonotype comes from a human donor in good health. Sequenced: blood. CDR3 region: CASSYRDRTEAFF. CDR3 DNA: TGTGCCAGCAGTTACCGGGACAGAACTGAAGCTTTCTTT.